In this sample, the clone carrying this T cell receptor (beta chain) turned up many times. Antigen unknown. With V trimmed by 2 bases and J by 5 bases, 16 bases remained unmatched. The CDR3 consists of 17 residues. The V gene's germline CDR1 is SQVTM and CDR2 ANQGSEA. One entry per CDR3 protein, called by TCRdb with MiXCR from the 5' RACE reads. Among 100,000 to 150,000 distinct CDR3 sequences, 13% to 15% were seen once, and the ten largest hold 35% to 45%. This sample is drawn from a study of T cells after yellow fever vaccination. Study results and caveats: Abundant clonotypes (contaminants from the bulk population) could be present in FACS-sorted repertoires. Reappearing after the booster were most of the clones from primary vaccination (about 96% CD4, 88% CD8).

This receptor was identified in a young man who received the YFV17D yellow fever vaccine. Specimen: CD8+ T cells sorted from PBMCs, collected 5 days after the yellow fever booster vaccination. V gene TRBV29-1 combines with J gene TRBJ2-7; 9 bases align to TRBD1. In DNA form, the CDR3 reads TGCAGCGTTGAAACTCCACTAGGACAGGGGAGTGTGAACGAGCAGTACTTC. This codes for CSVETPLGQGSVNEQYF.